Presented here are 32 T cell receptor beta chains from one specimen sequenced in a study of T cells after yellow fever vaccination. TCRdb passed the 5' RACE reads through MiXCR, listing each CDR3 protein once. The sample records 150,000 to 200,000 distinct CDR3 sequences, 8% to 13% being singletons. The sample here was CD8+ T cells sorted from PBMCs, taken 15 days after the yellow fever booster vaccination. The receptors originated from a man aged 18 to 30 who received the YFV17D yellow fever vaccine.

This chain uses TRBV12-2 with TRBJ2-7; TRBD1, as called in the table, went unchecked against the DNA. TRBV12-2 is an annotated pseudogene. The CDR3 length is 15 residues. This chain's CDR3 is CASRLVGQTDYEQYV. For the CDR3, the DNA is TGTGCAAGTCGCTTAGTGGGACAGACAGATTACGAGCAGTACGTC.

This clonotype has a handful of counts. The J gene is TRBJ2-5, the V gene TRBV4-1, with D possibly TRBD2 on 6 matching bases. Per germline, CDR1 MGHRA and CDR2 YSYEKL. This CDR3 contains 15 residues. The V and J ends lost 2 bases and 6 bases respectively, with 16 bases between them. The CDR3 reads CASSQRLESSKTQYF. In nucleotides, the CDR3 is TGCGCCAGCAGCCAAAGACTAGAGAGTTCGAAGACCCAGTACTTC.

This clonotype appeared many times. The chain combines TRBV29-1 with TRBJ2-5, with D perhaps being TRBD1 or TRBD2 (5 bases each). The CDR3 loop spans 12 amino acids. V was trimmed by 3 bases and J by 5 bases, leaving 10 bases between them. Germline V gene sequence: CDR1 SQVTM, CDR2 ANQGSEA. Here the CDR3 reads CSVEGPPETQYF. CDR3 bases: TGCAGCGTTGAGGGACCCCCCGAGACCCAGTACTTC.

The rearrangement joins TRBV6-5 to TRBJ1-1; D remains unclear. Germline V gene data show CDR1 as MNHEY and CDR2 as SVGAGI. Between the trimmed V and J ends, which lost 2 bases and 3 bases, there was a span of 13 bases. The CDR3 is made up of 15 amino acids. Here the CDR3 reads CASSYRDKSYTEAFF. The CDR3, as DNA: TGTGCCAGCAGTTACAGGGATAAGTCTTACACTGAAGCTTTCTTT.

For the CDR3, the DNA is TGTGCCAGCAGTATCCTTACAGGGTCTGAAGCTTTCTTT. Protein product: CASSILTGSEAFF. V gene TRBV27 combines with J gene TRBJ1-1; perhaps TRBD1 as D (6 bases). With 5 bases removed from V and 6 bases from J, the gap between germline ends came to 13 bases. In germline, CDR1 is MNHEY, CDR2 SMNVEV (reference sequence). The CDR3 has 13 amino acids.

This clonotype was counted between two and nine times. The V call is TRBV20-1, the J call TRBJ2-2; unclear D gene. The CDR3 has 12 residues. Germline V gives CDR1 DFQATT, CDR2 SNEGSKA (reference sequence). Trimming stripped 6 bases from V and 6 bases from J, with 11 bases between. CDR3 DNA sequence: TGCAGTGCCTCGTGGAAAGCCGGGGAGCTGTTTTTT. This gives the protein CSASWKAGELFF.

This clonotype was detected a few times. The CDR3, as DNA: TGTGCCAGCAGTCCTCTTTACGGCTACACCTTC. This encodes CASSPLYGYTF. The rearrangement joins TRBV27 to TRBJ1-2, with no clear D. Germline V CDR1 and CDR2: MNHEY, SMNVEV (reference sequence). The ends were cut back, 5 bases at V and 8 bases at J, with 9 bases in the middle. This CDR3 contains 11 residues.

This clonotype was picked up a small number of times. This chain uses TRBV20-1 with TRBJ2-1, with D possibly matching TRBD1 (6 bases). The CDR3 length is 16 residues. Germline CDR1 DFQATT, CDR2 SNEGSKA (reference sequence). V lost 3 bases, J lost 4 bases, and 19 bases lay in between. CDR3 coding DNA: TGCAGTGCTAGTGTCCAGGGGTCCATCTTTTACAATGAGCAGTTCTTC. Protein product: CSASVQGSIFYNEQFF.

This clonotype was seen a handful of times. The chain combines TRBV27 with TRBJ1-6; D gene unclear. Germline CDR1 reads MNHEY; CDR2 reads SMNVEV (reference sequence). Trimming took off 6 bases at V and 7 bases at J, with 13 bases between the two ends. CDR3 size: 14 residues. CDR3 coding DNA: TGTGCCAGCAGCCCAAACTCGGAGAATTCACCCCTCCACTTT. It translates to CASSPNSENSPLHF.

This chain connects TRBV29-1 to TRBJ2-2; weak D call: TRBD1 (5 bases). This CDR3 has 12 residues. Trimming took off 4 bases at V and 3 bases at J, with 6 bases between the two ends. The germline V gene encodes CDR1 SQVTM and CDR2 ANQGSEA. The CDR3 coding sequence is TGCAGCGTTGCACAGGACACCGGGGAGCTGTTTTTT. It specifies CSVAQDTGELFF.

This clonotype occurred a few times. The chain has TRBV4-2 and TRBJ2-1; D may be TRBD1 or TRBD2 (7 bases each). Germline V lookup: CDR1 LGHNA, CDR2 YNFKEQ. The ends were cut back, 1 base at V and 0 bases at J, with 16 bases in the middle. The CDR3 consists of 18 residues. CDR3 residues: CASSQVNAGDSSYNEQFF. The CDR3 nucleotides are TGTGCCAGCAGCCAAGTTAATGCGGGGGACAGCTCCTACAATGAGCAGTTCTTC.

The table lists this clonotype with many counts. The rearrangement uses TRBV5-8 and TRBJ1-1, with D perhaps TRBD1 (5 bases). The CDR3 is made up of 16 amino acids. The germline V gene has CDR1 SGHTS and CDR2 YDEGEE. V dropped 1 base and J dropped 3 bases, with 16 bases sitting between them. In nucleotides, the CDR3 is TGTGCCAGCAGCTTGCGGCCAGGGTCATCTCACACTGAAGCTTTCTTT. This translates into CASSLRPGSSHTEAFF.

This clonotype was seen at least ten times. The chain is built from TRBV20-1 and TRBJ2-4; tentatively, D is TRBD1 (5 bases). Germline V lookup: CDR1 DFQATT, CDR2 SNEGSKA (reference sequence). The CDR3 has 15 amino acids. V lost 0 bases and J 4 bases, leaving 13 bases between the germline ends. This CDR3 is CSARDLETAKNIQYF. CDR3 nucleotide sequence: TGCAGTGCTAGAGATCTGGAGACAGCTAAAAACATTCAGTACTTC.

The chain couples TRBV9 to TRBJ1-2; D is undetermined. The CDR3 is 12 residues long. V lost 0 bases, J lost 6 bases, and 6 bases lay in between. Per germline, CDR1 SGDLS and CDR2 YYNGEE. The CDR3 DNA follows: TGTGCCAGCAGCGTAGGGCGGGATGGCTACACCTTC. It specifies CASSVGRDGYTF.

The chain uses TRBV12-3 or TRBV12-4 and TRBJ2-4, with D possibly matching TRBD1 (5 bases). V was pared by 7 bases and J by 2 bases, with 15 bases between. The CDR3 spans 15 residues. CDR3 loop: CASTQGSLTKNIQYF. CDR3 DNA: TGTGCCAGCACCCAGGGTTCGCTAACCAAAAACATTCAGTACTTC.

This clonotype was seen a handful of times. V usage is TRBV4-3 and J usage is TRBJ2-7; D ambiguous. The CDR3 has 15 amino acids. The V gene lost 0 bases and the J gene lost 4 bases, with 13 bases spanning the gap. CDR1 is LGHNA and CDR2 is YSLEER in the germline V gene. CDR3 sequence (DNA): TGCGCCAGCAGCCAAGAGTTAGGTTTGGTTTACGAGCAGTACGTC. Its translation: CASSQELGLVYEQYV.

The rearrangement joins TRBV7-2 to TRBJ2-3, with D maybe TRBD2 (6 bases). CDR1 is SGHTA, CDR2 FQGNSA, per germline. Deletions cut 7 bases from V and 6 bases from J, with 20 bases between. This CDR3 contains 15 residues. The CDR3 sequence is CASTTGGRLVDTQYF. CDR3 DNA sequence: TGTGCCAGCACTACCGGTGGGAGGCTGGTGGATACGCAGTATTTT.

This chain joins TRBV20-1 and TRBJ2-7; 9 positions match TRBD2. CDR3 length equals 16 residues. CDR1 and CDR2 from the germline V gene are DFQATT and SNEGSKA (reference sequence). Losses at the gene ends were 0 bases for V and 0 bases for J; bases not matched to a gene: 6. The DNA of the CDR3 is TGCAGTGCTAGAGATATGCGGGGGGGACTCTCCTACGAGCAGTACTTC. Its translation: CSARDMRGGLSYEQYF.

V and J are TRBV6-6 and TRBJ2-7, with D tentatively TRBD2 (5 bases). Between the trimmed V and J ends, which lost 2 bases and 7 bases, there was a span of 12 bases. Germline CDR1 MNHNY, CDR2 SVGAGI (reference sequence). CDR3 length: 13 residues. The CDR3 region has the DNA TGTGCCAGCAGTTACCGGGGATCCGGGGAGCAGTACGTC. It specifies CASSYRGSGEQYV.

The V and J genes are TRBV12-5 and TRBJ1-1, with no clear D. In germline, CDR1 is LGHNT, CDR2 FRNRAP. Trimming took 6 bases from V and 9 from J, leaving 14 bases between them. The CDR3 extends over 12 amino acids. CDR3 bases: TGTGCTAGTGGCCTCACCGGGAGCCAAGCTTTCTTT. It is translated as CASGLTGSQAFF.

This clonotype showed up many times. The chain recombines TRBV6-5 with TRBJ2-1; 12 bases fit TRBD2. Germline trimming cut 2 bases from V and 8 bases from J; bases unmatched to any gene: 4. Germline CDR1 and CDR2: MNHEY and SVGAGI. The CDR3 extends over 15 amino acids. This CDR3 reads CASSYLAGGRDEQFF. The CDR3 DNA sequence: TGTGCCAGCAGTTACCTAGCGGGGGGGCGTGATGAGCAGTTCTTC.

This clonotype was picked up a small number of times. CDR3 sequence reads: CAISDLGYYEQYF. CDR3 DNA: TGTGCCATCAGTGACCTAGGGTACTACGAGCAGTACTTC. The chain has TRBV10-3 and TRBJ2-7; D remains unclear. The CDR3 covers 13 residues. V lost 3 bases and J lost 3, with 9 bases in between. In germline, CDR1 is ENHRY, CDR2 SYGVKD.

J is TRBJ1-1 and V is TRBV7-9; the D gene is possibly TRBD1 (5 bases). Trimming stripped 5 bases from V and 5 bases from J, with 15 bases between. Per the germline V gene, CDR1 is SEHNR and CDR2 is FQNEAQ (reference sequence). This CDR3 has 14 amino acids. The CDR3 nucleotides are TGTGCCAGCAGCCCCCCCCAGGGAGATACTGAAGCTTTCTTT. Its protein product is CASSPPQGDTEAFF.

This clonotype was seen a few times. The chain joins TRBV10-3 to TRBJ2-7; 14 bases align to TRBD2. This CDR3 region has 17 residues. Unmatched junction bases numbered 6, after V lost 3 bases and J lost 2 bases. From germline, CDR1 is ENHRY and CDR2 SYGVKD. The CDR3 region has the DNA TGTGCCATCAGTGATCCCGGGACTAGCGGGGGCCCCTACGAGCAGTACTTC. It translates to CAISDPGTSGGPYEQYF.

This clonotype has at least ten counts. The CDR3, as DNA: TGCAGCGTTGAAGTTGGGCGGGGGGGGACAGATACGCAGTATTTT. It translates to CSVEVGRGGTDTQYF. The chain employs TRBV29-1 and TRBJ2-3, with 9 nucleotides matching TRBD2. The CDR3 contains 15 residues. With 1 base clipped from V and 3 bases from J, the junction kept 5 bases outside the gene matches. Germline CDR1 SQVTM, CDR2 ANQGSEA.

This clonotype occurred a few times. This rearrangement joins TRBV4-1 to TRBJ2-1, with D possibly called TRBD1 or TRBD2 (5 bases each). Germline V gives CDR1 MGHRA, CDR2 YSYEKL. The CDR3 contains 16 residues. The V end was cut by 1 base, the J end by 0 bases, with 10 bases between. CDR3 loop: CASSQGQGTSYNEQFF. The CDR3 DNA reads as TGCGCCAGCAGCCAAGGGCAAGGGACCTCCTACAATGAGCAGTTCTTC.

The CDR3 spells CASSSPGGGAGNEQFF. The CDR3 DNA is TGTGCCAGCAGCTCCCCCGGCGGAGGGGCAGGAAATGAGCAGTTCTTC. The chain couples TRBV7-8 to TRBJ2-1; possibly TRBD2 for D (6 bases). The germline CDR1 and CDR2 sequences are SGHVS and FQNEAQ. This CDR3 region has 16 residues. Trimming took off 4 bases at V and 7 bases at J, with 20 bases between the two ends.

About this clonotype itself: A read error is possible here, since a much larger clone lies one base away. This chain links TRBV4-3 with TRBJ2-1; maybe TRBD2 (6 bases). CDR1 is LGHNA and CDR2 is YSLEER in the germline V gene. This CDR3 is 16 amino acids long. The CDR3 is CGSSQEGPGTRDEQFF. The CDR3 region has the DNA TGCGGCAGCAGCCAAGAGGGGCCAGGGACTCGGGATGAGCAGTTCTTC.

A few counts support this clonotype. The chain joins TRBV7-9 to TRBJ2-3; TRBD1 or TRBD2 may be the D gene (5 bases each). V was trimmed by 6 bases and J by 2 bases, leaving 15 bases between them. Germline values: CDR1 SEHNR, CDR2 FQNEAQ (reference sequence). The CDR3 has 15 residues. The CDR3 DNA reads TGTGCCAGCAGACCACGGGACGTCCCCACAGATACGCAGTATTTT. It encodes CASRPRDVPTDTQYF.

The chain has TRBV29-1 and TRBJ2-2; D gene ambiguous. The length of the CDR3 is 13 residues. Germline-derived CDR1 and CDR2 are SQVTM and ANQGSEA. V was trimmed by 4 bases and J by 6 bases, leaving 12 bases between them. The CDR3 region has the DNA TGCAGCGTTGTTTCTCCGTACTCCGGGGAGCTGTTTTTT. It encodes CSVVSPYSGELFF.

This clonotype was observed a few times. The V call is TRBV6-2 or TRBV6-3, the J call TRBJ2-7, with D perhaps matching TRBD2 (5 bases). CDR1 is MNHEY and CDR2 is SVGEGT in the germline V gene. The CDR3 contains 15 residues. V shed 7 bases and J shed 3 bases, with 19 bases lying between them. CDR3 bases: TGTGCCAGCAAATTAGAATCAGGAGAGGGCTACGAGCAGTACTTC. Amino acid sequence: CASKLESGEGYEQYF.

In this sample, this clonotype turned up a few times. The genes are TRBV12-3 or TRBV12-4 and TRBJ1-2; D is perhaps TRBD1 (5 bases). The germline V and J ends were trimmed by 6 bases and 6 bases, with 17 bases remaining between them. This CDR3 comprises 14 residues. The CDR3 DNA sequence: TGTGCCAGCAGCCCCGGGACTATGGTCCATGGCTACACCTTC. Translating gives CASSPGTMVHGYTF.